The T cell receptor beta chain described here comes from a study of Graves' ophthalmopathy and Graves' hyperthyroidism. Study overall: Hyperthyroidism was considered stable when no ophthalmopathy appeared within 18 months of follow-up. Findings and caveats of the study: Between ophthalmopathy and stable hyperthyroidism, a 13-signature model drew a separation with around 88% sensitivity and roughly 78% specificity. The model flagged ophthalmopathy progression at about 71% sensitivity and 72% to 80% specificity.

The V and J ends lost 8 bases and 4 bases respectively, with 12 bases between them. Per germline, CDR1 MNHEY and CDR2 SVGEGT. The CDR3 totals 13 residues. This clonotype was recorded at least ten times. What it binds is unknown. Uncontrolled infections, other autoimmune diseases, pregnancy or lactation barred patients from enrollment. Amplification targeted the TCR beta CDR3 regions, with RNA transcripts as the source material. HTBI primers primed a first-round RT-PCR, and a second-round multiplex PCR followed. MiXCR, applied by TCRdb to the multiplex PCR reads, yields one record per CDR3 protein. This sample has roughly 1.1 million distinct CDR3 sequences, with about 40% found just once.

V gene TRBV6-2 or TRBV6-3 combines with J gene TRBJ1-5; D is unclear. The sample taken for sequencing was peripheral blood or thyroid tissue (not recorded which). This TCR came from an adult man with Graves' hyperthyroidism. The CDR3 here is CASRDPPNQPQHF. DNA of the CDR3: TGTGCCAGCCGCGACCCACCAAATCAGCCCCAGCATTTT.